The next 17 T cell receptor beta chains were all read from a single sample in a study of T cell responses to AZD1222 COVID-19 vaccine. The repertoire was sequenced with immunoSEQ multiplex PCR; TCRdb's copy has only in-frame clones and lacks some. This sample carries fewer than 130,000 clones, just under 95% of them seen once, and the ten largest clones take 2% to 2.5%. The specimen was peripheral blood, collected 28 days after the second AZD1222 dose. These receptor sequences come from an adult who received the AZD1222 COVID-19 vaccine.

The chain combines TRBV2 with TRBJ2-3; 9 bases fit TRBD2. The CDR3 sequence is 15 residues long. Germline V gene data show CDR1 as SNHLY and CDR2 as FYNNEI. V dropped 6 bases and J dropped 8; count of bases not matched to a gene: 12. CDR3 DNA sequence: TGTGCCAGCAGCCCCCGGGGGGTAGCGGGGGCTACGCAGTATTTT. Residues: CASSPRGVAGATQYF.

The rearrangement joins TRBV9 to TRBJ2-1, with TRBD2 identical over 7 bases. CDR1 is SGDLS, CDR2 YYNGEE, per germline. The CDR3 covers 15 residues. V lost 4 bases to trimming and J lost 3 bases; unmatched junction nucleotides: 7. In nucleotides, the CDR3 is TGTGCCAGCAGCCCAAGCGGGGCTAACTACAATGAGCAGTTCTTC. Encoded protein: CASSPSGANYNEQFF.

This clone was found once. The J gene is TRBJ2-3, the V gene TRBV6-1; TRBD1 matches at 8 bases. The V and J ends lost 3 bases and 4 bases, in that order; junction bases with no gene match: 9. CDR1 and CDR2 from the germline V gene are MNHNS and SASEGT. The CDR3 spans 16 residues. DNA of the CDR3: TGTGCCAGCAGTGACCGGACAGGGTTGAGGCCAGATACGCAGTATTTT. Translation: CASSDRTGLRPDTQYF.

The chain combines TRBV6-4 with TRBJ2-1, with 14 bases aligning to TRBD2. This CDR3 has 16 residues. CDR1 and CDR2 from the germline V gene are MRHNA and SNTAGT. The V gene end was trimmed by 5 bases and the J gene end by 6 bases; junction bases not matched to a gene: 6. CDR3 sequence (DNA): TGTGCCAGCAGTCTATCCGGGACTAGCGGGAGCAATGAGCAGTTCTTC. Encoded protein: CASSLSGTSGSNEQFF.

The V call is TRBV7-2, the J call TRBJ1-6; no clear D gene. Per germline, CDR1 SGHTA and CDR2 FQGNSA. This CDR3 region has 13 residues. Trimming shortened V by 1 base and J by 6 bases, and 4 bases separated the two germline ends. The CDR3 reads CASSLDLNSPLHF. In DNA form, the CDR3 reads TGTGCCAGCAGCTTAGATCTTAATTCACCCCTCCACTTT.

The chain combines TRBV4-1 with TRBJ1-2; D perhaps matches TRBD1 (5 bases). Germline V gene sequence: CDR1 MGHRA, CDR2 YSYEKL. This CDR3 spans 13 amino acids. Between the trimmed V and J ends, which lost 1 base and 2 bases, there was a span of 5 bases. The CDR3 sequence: CASSQGGNYGYTF. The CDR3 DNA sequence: TGCGCCAGCAGCCAAGGGGGGAACTATGGCTACACCTTC.

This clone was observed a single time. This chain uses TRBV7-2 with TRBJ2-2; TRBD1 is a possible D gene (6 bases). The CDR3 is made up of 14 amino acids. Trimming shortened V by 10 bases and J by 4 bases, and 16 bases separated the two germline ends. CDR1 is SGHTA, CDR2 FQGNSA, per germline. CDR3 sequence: CATKGAGATGELFF. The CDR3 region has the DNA TGTGCCACCAAAGGGGCAGGGGCCACCGGGGAGCTGTTTTTT.

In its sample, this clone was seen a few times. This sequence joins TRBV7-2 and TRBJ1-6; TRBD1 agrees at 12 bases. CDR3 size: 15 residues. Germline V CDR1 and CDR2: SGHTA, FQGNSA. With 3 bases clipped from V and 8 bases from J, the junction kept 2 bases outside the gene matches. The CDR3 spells CASSLGTGGYSPLHF. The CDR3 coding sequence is TGTGCCAGCAGCTTGGGGACAGGGGGCTATTCACCCCTCCACTTT.

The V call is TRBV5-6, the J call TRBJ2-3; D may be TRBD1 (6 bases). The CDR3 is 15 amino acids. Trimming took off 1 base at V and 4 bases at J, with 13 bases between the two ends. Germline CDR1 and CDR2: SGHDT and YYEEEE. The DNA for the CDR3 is TGTGCCAGCAGCTTGTCGGGACATCCATCAGATACGCAGTATTTT. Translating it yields CASSLSGHPSDTQYF.

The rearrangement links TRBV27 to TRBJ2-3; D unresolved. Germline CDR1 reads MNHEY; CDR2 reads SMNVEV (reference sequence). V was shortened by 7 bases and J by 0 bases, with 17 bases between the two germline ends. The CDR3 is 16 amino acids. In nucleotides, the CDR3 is TGTGCCAGCACCGCCCGGGCGGCAGTCAGCACAGATACGCAGTATTTT. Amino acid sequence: CASTARAAVSTDTQYF.

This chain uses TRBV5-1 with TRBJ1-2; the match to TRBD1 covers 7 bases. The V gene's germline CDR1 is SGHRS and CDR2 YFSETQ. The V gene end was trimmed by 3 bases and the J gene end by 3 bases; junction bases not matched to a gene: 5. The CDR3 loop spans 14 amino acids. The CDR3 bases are TGCGCCAGCAGCTCTGCCAGGGGGGACTATGGCTACACCTTC. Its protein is CASSSARGDYGYTF. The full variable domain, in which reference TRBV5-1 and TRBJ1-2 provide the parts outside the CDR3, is KAGVTQTPRYLIKTRGQQVTLSCSPISGHRSVSWYQQTPGQGLQFLFEYFSETQRNKGNFPGRFSGRQFSNSRSEMNVSTLELGDSALYLCASSSARGDYGYTFGSGTRLTVV.

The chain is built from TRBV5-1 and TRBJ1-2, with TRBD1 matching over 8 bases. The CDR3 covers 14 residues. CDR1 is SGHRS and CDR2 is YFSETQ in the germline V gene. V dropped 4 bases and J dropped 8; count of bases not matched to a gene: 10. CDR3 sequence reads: CASSEGQGARGYTF. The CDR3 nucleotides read TGCGCCAGCAGCGAAGGCCAGGGGGCGCGGGGCTACACCTTC. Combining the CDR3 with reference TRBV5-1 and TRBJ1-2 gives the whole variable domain KAGVTQTPRYLIKTRGQQVTLSCSPISGHRSVSWYQQTPGQGLQFLFEYFSETQRNKGNFPGRFSGRQFSNSRSEMNVSTLELGDSALYLCASSEGQGARGYTFGSGTRLTVV.

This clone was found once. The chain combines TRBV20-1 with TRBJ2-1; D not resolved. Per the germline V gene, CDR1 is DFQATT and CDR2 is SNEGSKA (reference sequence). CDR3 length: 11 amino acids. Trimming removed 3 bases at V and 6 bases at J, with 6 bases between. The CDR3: CSASRPNEQFF. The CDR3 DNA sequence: TGCAGTGCTAGTAGACCCAATGAGCAGTTCTTC.

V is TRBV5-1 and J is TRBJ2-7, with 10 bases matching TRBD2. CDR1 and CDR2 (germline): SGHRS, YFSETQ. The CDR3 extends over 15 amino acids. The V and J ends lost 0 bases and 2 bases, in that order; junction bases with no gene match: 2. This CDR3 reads CASSLVLAGAYEQYF. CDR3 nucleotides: TGCGCCAGCAGCTTGGTGCTAGCGGGGGCCTACGAGCAGTACTTC.

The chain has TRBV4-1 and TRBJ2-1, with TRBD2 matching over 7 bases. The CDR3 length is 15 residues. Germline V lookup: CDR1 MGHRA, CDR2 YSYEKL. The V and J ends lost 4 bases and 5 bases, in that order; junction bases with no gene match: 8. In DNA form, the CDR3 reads TGCGCCAGCAGCCCCTCGCGGGGGTCACACAATGAGCAGTTCTTC. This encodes CASSPSRGSHNEQFF.

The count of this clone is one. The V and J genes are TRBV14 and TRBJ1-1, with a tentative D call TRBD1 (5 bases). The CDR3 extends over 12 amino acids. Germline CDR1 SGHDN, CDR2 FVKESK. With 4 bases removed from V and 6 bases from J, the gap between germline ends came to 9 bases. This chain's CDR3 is CASSPGRAEAFF. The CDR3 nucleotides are TGTGCCAGCAGCCCAGGGAGAGCTGAAGCTTTCTTT. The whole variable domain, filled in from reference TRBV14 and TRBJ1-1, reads EAGVTQFPSHSVIEKGQTVTLRCDPISGHDNLYWYRRVMGKEIKFLLHFVKESKQDESGMPNNRFLAERTGGTYSTLKVQPAELEDSGVYFCASSPGRAEAFFGQGTRLTVV.

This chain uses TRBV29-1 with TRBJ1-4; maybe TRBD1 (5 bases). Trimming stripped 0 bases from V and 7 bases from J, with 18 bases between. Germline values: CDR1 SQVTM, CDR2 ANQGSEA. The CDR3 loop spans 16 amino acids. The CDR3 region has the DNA TGCAGCGTTGAAGACCCAGGGCGACCGGACTTTGAAAAACTGTTTTTT. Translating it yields CSVEDPGRPDFEKLFF. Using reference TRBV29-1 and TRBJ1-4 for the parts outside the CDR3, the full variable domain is SAVISQKPSRDICQRGTSLTIQCQVDSQVTMMFWYRQQPGQSLTLIATANQGSEATYESGFVIDKFPISRPNLTFSTLTVSNMSPEDSSIYLCSVEDPGRPDFEKLFFGSGTQLSVL.